These 5 T cell receptor beta chains were all obtained from the same sample, sequenced in a study of blood T cells in healthy people across ages. Combining a sample-barcoded 5' primer with a J-beta primer mix, a second PCR ran for roughly 6 to 12 cycles. TCRdb analysed the 5' RACE reads with MiXCR anew, one entry per CDR3 protein. This table holds roughly 1.6 million distinct CDR3 sequences, about 31% found once. Sequenced sample: blood. The receptor set was obtained from a woman between 25 and 40 years old in good health.

The V gene is TRBV20-1, the J gene TRBJ2-7; 14 bases map to TRBD2. The germline V gene encodes CDR1 DFQATT and CDR2 SNEGSKA (reference sequence). CDR3 size: 16 residues. V dropped 1 base and J dropped 6; count of bases not matched to a gene: 8. As DNA, the CDR3 is TGCAGTGCTAGAGTCGGGACTAGCGGGGGATACTGCGAGCAGTACTTC. This encodes CSARVGTSGGYCEQYF.

The chain employs TRBV7-2 and TRBJ1-2; weak D call: TRBD1 (5 bases). Trimming shortened V by 7 bases and J by 5 bases, and 14 bases separated the two germline ends. The CDR3 contains 13 residues. CDR1 SGHTA and CDR2 FQGNSA come from the germline V gene. Here the CDR3 DNA reads TGTGCCAGCAACTTCCCGACAGCATATGGCTACACCTTC. Translation: CASNFPTAYGYTF.

This clonotype was found once. This is likely a read error, given that the CDR3 carries no conserved phenylalanine or tryptophan at its end. The J gene is TRBJ1-2, the V gene TRBV6-1, with 7 bases lining up with TRBD1. V gave up 2 bases and J gave up 6 bases; unmatched junction bases: 3. Germline CDR1 reads MNHNS; CDR2 reads SASEGT. This CDR3 contains 13 residues. The CDR3 loop reads CASSEKGANGYTL. The DNA of the CDR3 is TGTGCCAGCAGTGAAAAGGGGGCGAATGGCTACACCCTC.

In DNA form, the CDR3 reads TGTGCCAGCAGCCAGGCTAGCGGGAGCTCGGTCGAAGAGACCCAGTACTTC. Residues: CASSQASGSSVEETQYF. The chain carries TRBV3-1 and TRBJ2-5; 10 bases fit TRBD2. The CDR3 consists of 17 residues. The V and J ends lost 3 bases and 3 bases, in that order; junction bases with no gene match: 10. CDR1 and CDR2 (germline): LGHDT, YNNKEL (reference sequence).

The gene calls are TRBV4-1 and TRBJ1-4, with TRBD1 identical over 7 bases. The germline V gene encodes CDR1 MGHRA and CDR2 YSYEKL. This CDR3 is built from 15 residues. Trimming removed 3 bases from V and 5 bases from J; junction bases left unmatched: 6. The CDR3 nucleotides are TGCGCCAGCAGCCACCCCGGACAGGTGAATGAAAAACTGTTTTTT. Encoded protein: CASSHPGQVNEKLFF.